This T cell receptor beta chain stems from a study of blood T cell repertoires in COVID-19. The repertoire was sequenced with immunoSEQ multiplex PCR; TCRdb's copy has only in-frame clones and lacks some. The sample yields some 70,000 clones, around 88% seen once. The CDR3 spans 13 residues. V lost 3 bases to trimming and J lost 0 bases, with 4 bases between them. Germline CDR1 SGHTA, CDR2 FQGNSA. This TCR derives from a man in his forties or fifties with active COVID-19. The material sequenced was peripheral blood. The rearrangement joins TRBV7-2 to TRBJ2-3; unclear D gene. CDR3 region: CASSFSSTDTQYF. The CDR3 coding sequence is TGTGCCAGCAGCTTTTCTAGCACAGATACGCAGTATTTT. Filled out from reference TRBV7-2 and TRBJ2-3, the complete variable domain reads GAGVSQSPSNKVTEKGKDVELRCDPISGHTALYWYRQSLGQGLEFLIYFQGNSAPDKSGLPSDRFSAERTGGSVSTLTIQRTQQEDSAVYLCASSFSSTDTQYFGPGTRLTVL.